One and the same sample provided the 20 T cell receptor beta chains below, sequenced in a study of radiotherapy plus CTLA-4 blockade in lung cancer. The method was immunoSEQ multiplex PCR; TCRdb's version includes in-frame clones alone and lacks a portion of them. The sample has approximately 98,000 clones, 82% seen once; the top ten hold around 3.7%. The sequenced sample was peripheral blood, obtained from a patient treated with radiotherapy plus ipilimumab. The origin of the receptors is a human donor with non-small cell lung cancer who had a partial response to radiotherapy plus ipilimumab.

The chain employs TRBV19 and TRBJ1-5; no clear D gene. The CDR3 length is 15 residues. Germline V CDR1 and CDR2: LNHDA, SQIVND (reference sequence). V lost 2 bases to trimming and J lost 1 base, with 9 bases between them. The CDR3 reads CASSISPPSNQPQHF. CDR3 DNA: TGTGCCAGTAGTATATCTCCCCCGAGCAATCAGCCCCAGCATTTT.

This clone was observed once. The chain links TRBV7-3 to TRBJ2-6; D might be TRBD1 (5 bases). Per the germline V gene, CDR1 is SGHTA and CDR2 is FQGTGA. This CDR3 region has 17 residues. V was shortened by 2 bases and J by 0 bases, with 11 bases between the two germline ends. Here the CDR3 reads CASSLGQGISGANVLTF. As DNA, the CDR3 is TGTGCCAGCAGCTTAGGGCAGGGTATCTCTGGGGCCAACGTCCTGACTTTC.

The chain uses TRBV6-6 and TRBJ2-5; the match to TRBD1 covers 12 bases. Germline CDR1 is MNHNY and CDR2 is SVGAGI (reference sequence). The CDR3 spans 15 residues. The J segment lost 5 bases and the V segment lost 6 bases, leaving 7 bases of the junction unmatched. CDR3 amino acids: CASRGTGGFQETQYF. CDR3 bases: TGTGCCAGCAGAGGGACAGGGGGCTTCCAGGAGACCCAGTACTTC.

V and J are TRBV30 and TRBJ2-6; D is uncertain. Deletions cut 3 bases from V and 2 bases from J, with 5 bases between. In germline, CDR1 is GTSNPN, CDR2 SVGIG (reference sequence). This CDR3 has 13 residues. CDR3 protein: CAWRLAGANVLTF. DNA for the CDR3: TGTGCCTGGAGACTTGCTGGGGCCAACGTCCTGACTTTC.

This clone was counted a few times. The genes are TRBV7-3 and TRBJ2-2, with 7 nucleotides matching TRBD2. The V gene end was trimmed by 5 bases and the J gene end by 1 base; junction bases not matched to a gene: 10. The CDR3 consists of 17 residues. The V gene's germline CDR1 is SGHTA and CDR2 FQGTGA. The CDR3 protein is CASSLGRGPQNTGELFF. The DNA of the CDR3 is TGTGCCAGCAGCCTTGGGAGGGGACCGCAGAACACCGGGGAGCTGTTTTTT.

The chain uses TRBV19 and TRBJ2-7; 7 nucleotides match TRBD1. The germline V gene encodes CDR1 LNHDA and CDR2 SQIVND (reference sequence). The CDR3 contains 15 residues. V was clipped by 2 bases and J by 2 bases; unmatched bases: 6. CDR3 DNA sequence: TGTGCCAGTAGTATAAAGGGACAGCCCACCTACGAGCAGTACTTC. Its protein product is CASSIKGQPTYEQYF.

J is TRBJ2-1 and V is TRBV7-2, with 11 positions matching TRBD2. V lost 4 bases to trimming and J lost 6 bases; unmatched junction nucleotides: 5. CDR1 and CDR2 from the germline V gene are SGHTA and FQGNSA. The CDR3 is 15 residues long. The CDR3 here is CASSSTSGSANEQFF. The CDR3 nucleotides are TGTGCCAGCAGCTCAACTAGCGGGAGCGCCAATGAGCAGTTCTTC.

This clone was seen once. This chain joins TRBV5-1 and TRBJ2-7; D may be TRBD2 (5 bases). The CDR3 is 14 amino acids. Trimming pared 3 bases from V and 7 bases from J, leaving 17 bases between. CDR1 is SGHRS and CDR2 is YFSETQ in the germline V gene. CDR3 nucleotide sequence: TGCGCCAGCAGCTGGGTTGGTCCGCCGGGGGAGCAGTACTTC. It codes for CASSWVGPPGEQYF.

V is TRBV2 and J is TRBJ1-3, with 12 bases identical to TRBD1. Germline CDR1 SNHLY, CDR2 FYNNEI. This CDR3 comprises 15 residues. V dropped 6 bases and J dropped 4; count of bases not matched to a gene: 4. CDR3 sequence: CASRSGTGGGNTIYF. CDR3 DNA sequence: TGTGCCAGCAGATCCGGGACAGGGGGCGGAAACACCATATATTTT.

The rearrangement joins TRBV11-1 to TRBJ2-5; D possibly corresponds to TRBD1 (5 bases). The CDR3 contains 15 residues. V gave up 1 base and J gave up 4 bases, with 13 bases separating them. Germline CDR1 is SGHAT and CDR2 is FQDESV (reference sequence). Here the CDR3 DNA reads TGTGCCAGCAGCTTAGGCGGCTGGGGCCGAGAGACCCAGTACTTC. Its protein product is CASSLGGWGRETQYF.

This chain uses TRBV5-1 with TRBJ2-1; 14 bases map to TRBD2. The CDR3 has 15 amino acids. The V segment lost 3 bases and the J segment 5 bases; nucleotides outside the gene matches: 1. Germline-derived CDR1 and CDR2 are SGHRS and YFSETQ. The CDR3 bases are TGCGCCAGCAGCTGGACTAGCGGGAGGCACAATGAGCAGTTCTTC. Its translation is CASSWTSGRHNEQFF.

The chain links TRBV5-8 to TRBJ2-3; D gene unclear. The CDR3 loop spans 14 amino acids. V lost 2 bases to trimming and J lost 3 bases, with 10 bases between them. Germline loops: CDR1 SGHTS, CDR2 YDEGEE. The chain's CDR3 is CASSFGGLTDTQYF. The CDR3 coding sequence is TGTGCCAGCAGCTTTGGCGGATTGACAGATACGCAGTATTTT. The full variable domain, with the rest looked up from reference TRBV5-8 and TRBJ2-3, is EAGVTQSPTHLIKTRGQQATLRCSPISGHTSVYWYQQALGLGLQFLLWYDEGEERNRGNFPPRFSGRQFPNYSSELNVNALELEDSALYLCASSFGGLTDTQYFGPGTRLTVL.

The DNA for the CDR3 is TGTGCCAGCAGTTCCGGGACAACGGCGGAGACCCAGTACTTC. This gives the protein CASSSGTTAETQYF. The rearrangement links TRBV28 to TRBJ2-5; a weak D match, TRBD1 (6 bases). This CDR3 has 14 residues. Looked up from germline, CDR1 is MDHEN and CDR2 is SYDVKM. Deletions cut 4 bases from V and 5 bases from J, with 14 bases between.

The chain couples TRBV5-1 to TRBJ2-3; no clear D gene. CDR1 and CDR2 from the germline V gene are SGHRS and YFSETQ. CDR3 length: 13 residues. The V end was cut by 1 base, the J end by 0 bases, with 3 bases between. The CDR3 coding sequence is TGCGCCAGCAGCTTGATAAGCACAGATACGCAGTATTTT. It codes for CASSLISTDTQYF.

This clone was seen more than once but under ten times. Written as DNA, the CDR3 is TGTGCCAGTAGTGCGTCATTCGGACAGCCCAACACTGAAGCTTTCTTT. It is translated as CASSASFGQPNTEAFF. The chain employs TRBV19 and TRBJ1-1; tentatively, D is TRBD1 (6 bases). Germline V gives CDR1 LNHDA, CDR2 SQIVND (reference sequence). There are 16 residues in the CDR3. Trimming removed 5 bases from V and 2 bases from J, with 18 bases in between.

The CDR3 region has the DNA TGTGCCAGCAGCCAACCGCGGGTTAATGAGCAGTTCTTC. It is translated as CASSQPRVNEQFF. The J gene is TRBJ2-1, the V gene TRBV4-2, with D possibly matching TRBD2 (5 bases). Per germline, CDR1 LGHNA and CDR2 YNFKEQ. The CDR3 has 13 residues. Trimming left V 2 bases short and J 7 bases short, with 9 bases between.

This clone was seen just once. The rearrangement links TRBV29-1 to TRBJ1-2; D unresolved. The germline gives CDR1 SQVTM, CDR2 ANQGSEA. Trimming removed 1 base at V and 8 bases at J, with 14 bases between. This CDR3 has 13 residues. The CDR3 sequence is CSVEVRRENGYTF. In DNA, the CDR3 is TGCAGCGTTGAAGTAAGGCGGGAGAACGGCTACACCTTC.

V gene TRBV28 combines with J gene TRBJ1-5; TRBD1 is a possible D gene (6 bases). The CDR3 has 15 residues. In germline, CDR1 is MDHEN, CDR2 SYDVKM. V was cut by 7 bases and J by 5 bases, with 18 bases left in between. CDR3 sequence (DNA): TGTGCCAGCATAGGGGGGGCGCGAGACCATCAGCCCCAGCATTTT. Protein product: CASIGGARDHQPQHF.

The chain links TRBV7-3 to TRBJ2-1; D is undetermined. Germline assignment: CDR1 SGHTA and CDR2 FQGTGA. CDR3 length equals 14 residues. Trimming removed 5 bases from V and 3 bases from J, with 11 bases in between. The DNA of the CDR3 is TGTGCCAGCAGCCCCAACATCGACTACAATGAGCAGTTCTTC. As protein: CASSPNIDYNEQFF.

The chain links TRBV7-2 to TRBJ2-7; D is unclear. Germline CDR1 SGHTA, CDR2 FQGNSA. This CDR3 comprises 15 residues. Trimming removed 1 base from V and 2 bases from J, with 12 bases in between. CDR3 bases: TGTGCCAGCAGCTTAGTTCCATACGGTCCCTACGAGCAGTACTTC. Encoded protein: CASSLVPYGPYEQYF.